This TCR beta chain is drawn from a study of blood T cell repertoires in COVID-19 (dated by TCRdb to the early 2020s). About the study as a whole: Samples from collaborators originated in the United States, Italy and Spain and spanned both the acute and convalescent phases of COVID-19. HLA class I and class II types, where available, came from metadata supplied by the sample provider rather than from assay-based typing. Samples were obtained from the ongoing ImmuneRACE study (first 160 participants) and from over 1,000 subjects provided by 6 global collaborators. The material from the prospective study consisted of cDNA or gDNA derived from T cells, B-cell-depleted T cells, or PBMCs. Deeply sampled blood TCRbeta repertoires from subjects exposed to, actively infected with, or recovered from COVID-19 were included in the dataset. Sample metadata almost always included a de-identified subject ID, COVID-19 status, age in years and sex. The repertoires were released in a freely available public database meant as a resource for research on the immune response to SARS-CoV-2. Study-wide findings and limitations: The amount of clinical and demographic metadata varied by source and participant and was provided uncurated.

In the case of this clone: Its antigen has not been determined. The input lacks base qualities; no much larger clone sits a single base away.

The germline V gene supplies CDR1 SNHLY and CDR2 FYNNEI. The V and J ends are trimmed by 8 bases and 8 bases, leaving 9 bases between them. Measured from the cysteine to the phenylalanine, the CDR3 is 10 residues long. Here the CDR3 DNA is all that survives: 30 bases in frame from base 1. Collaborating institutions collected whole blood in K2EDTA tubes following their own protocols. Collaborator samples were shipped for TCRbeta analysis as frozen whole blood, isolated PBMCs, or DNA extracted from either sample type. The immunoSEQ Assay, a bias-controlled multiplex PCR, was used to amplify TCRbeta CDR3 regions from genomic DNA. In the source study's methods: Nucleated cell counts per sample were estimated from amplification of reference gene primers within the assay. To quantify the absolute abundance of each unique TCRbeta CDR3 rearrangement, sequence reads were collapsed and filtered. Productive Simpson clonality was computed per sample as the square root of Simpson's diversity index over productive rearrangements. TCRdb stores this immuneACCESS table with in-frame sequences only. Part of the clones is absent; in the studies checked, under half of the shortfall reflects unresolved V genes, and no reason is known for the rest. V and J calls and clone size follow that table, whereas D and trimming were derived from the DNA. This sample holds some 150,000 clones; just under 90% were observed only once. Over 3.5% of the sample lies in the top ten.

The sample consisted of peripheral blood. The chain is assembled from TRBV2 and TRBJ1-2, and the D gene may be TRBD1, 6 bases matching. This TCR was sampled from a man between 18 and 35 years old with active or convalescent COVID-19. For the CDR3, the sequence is CASSGGGYTF. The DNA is TGTGCCAGCTCTGGGGGCGGCTACACCTTC.